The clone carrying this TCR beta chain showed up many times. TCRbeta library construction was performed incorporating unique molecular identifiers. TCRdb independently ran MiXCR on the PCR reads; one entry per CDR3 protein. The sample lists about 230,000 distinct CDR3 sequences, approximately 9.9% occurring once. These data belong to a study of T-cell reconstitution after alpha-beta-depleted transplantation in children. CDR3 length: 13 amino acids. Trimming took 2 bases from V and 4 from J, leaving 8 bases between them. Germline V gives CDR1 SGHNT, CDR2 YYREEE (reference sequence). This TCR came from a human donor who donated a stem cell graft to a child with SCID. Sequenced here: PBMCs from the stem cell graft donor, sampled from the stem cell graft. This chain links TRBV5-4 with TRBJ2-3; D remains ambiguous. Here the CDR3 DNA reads TGTGCCAGCAGCTTAACGGTAGCAGATACGCAGTATTTT. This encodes CASSLTVADTQYF.